The following is a T cell receptor (beta chain) sequence with its context. Its antigen is unidentified. The method was immunoSEQ multiplex PCR; TCRdb's version includes in-frame clones alone and lacks a portion of them. Seen here are roughly 50,000 clones, around nine tenths observed once, and the top ten hold approximately 10%. The data stem from a study of OX40 agonist ivuxolimab in advanced cancers. Looking at the study overall: Patients received the agonistic anti-OX40 (CD134) antibody ivuxolimab. A mean age of 60 years, range about 20 to 85, was recorded, and about 83% were male. Study results and limitations: Clonal expansion in partial responders at 0.1-3.0 mg/kg ranked among the lowest. CD4+ T cells averaged fewer expanded clones than CD8+ T cells.

Germline loops: CDR1 ENHRY, CDR2 SYGVKD. This CDR3 region has 17 residues. V lost 0 bases and J 5 bases, leaving 17 bases between the germline ends. The material was CD4+ or CD8+ T cells sorted from blood, obtained in a trial of the OX40 agonist ivuxolimab. This clonotype was obtained from an adult with an advanced solid tumor such as melanoma, head and neck, liver or kidney cancer. The genes are TRBV10-3 and TRBJ2-1, with no clear D. Here the CDR3 DNA reads TGTGCCATCAGTGAGTCATCCGCTGGGCATATCAACAATGAGCAGTTCTTC. As protein: CAISESSAGHINNEQFF.